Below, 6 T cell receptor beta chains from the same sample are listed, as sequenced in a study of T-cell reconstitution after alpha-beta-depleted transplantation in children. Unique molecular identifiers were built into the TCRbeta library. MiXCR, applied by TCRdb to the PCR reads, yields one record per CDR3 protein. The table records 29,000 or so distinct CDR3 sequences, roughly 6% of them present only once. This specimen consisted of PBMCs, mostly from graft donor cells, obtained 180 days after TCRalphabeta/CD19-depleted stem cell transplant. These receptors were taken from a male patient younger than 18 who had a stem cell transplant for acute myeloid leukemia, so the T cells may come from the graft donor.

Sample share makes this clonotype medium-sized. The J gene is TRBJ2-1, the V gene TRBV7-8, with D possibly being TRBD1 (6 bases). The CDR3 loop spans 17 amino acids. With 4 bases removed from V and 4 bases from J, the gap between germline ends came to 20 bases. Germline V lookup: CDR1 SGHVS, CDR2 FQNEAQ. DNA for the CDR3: TGTGCCAGCAGCTCTTTATCGGGGTCTCAGGGGTACAATGAGCAGTTCTTC. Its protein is CASSSLSGSQGYNEQFF.

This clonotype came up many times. CDR3 nucleotide sequence: TGTGCCAGCAGTGAAGGGCTTGATATTAGATTAAATGAGCAGTTCTTC. It codes for CASSEGLDIRLNEQFF. V and J are TRBV2 and TRBJ2-1, with D unresolved. Germline V gene data show CDR1 as SNHLY and CDR2 as FYNNEI. The CDR3 has 16 amino acids. Trimming removed 1 base at V and 7 bases at J, with 17 bases between.

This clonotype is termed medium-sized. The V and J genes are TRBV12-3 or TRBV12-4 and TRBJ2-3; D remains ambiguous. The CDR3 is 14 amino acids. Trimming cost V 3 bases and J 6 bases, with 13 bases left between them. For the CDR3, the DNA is TGTGCCAGCAGTTTTCCGTCCGGCGCGGATACGCAGTATTTT. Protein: CASSFPSGADTQYF.

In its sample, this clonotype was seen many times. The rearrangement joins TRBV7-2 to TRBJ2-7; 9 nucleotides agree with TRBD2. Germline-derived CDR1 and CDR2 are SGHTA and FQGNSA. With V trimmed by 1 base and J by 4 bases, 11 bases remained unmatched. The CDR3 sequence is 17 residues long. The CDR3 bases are TGTGCCAGCAGCTTAGTCTGGGCGGGAGGGCCAAGGTACGAGCAGTACTTC. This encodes CASSLVWAGGPRYEQYF.

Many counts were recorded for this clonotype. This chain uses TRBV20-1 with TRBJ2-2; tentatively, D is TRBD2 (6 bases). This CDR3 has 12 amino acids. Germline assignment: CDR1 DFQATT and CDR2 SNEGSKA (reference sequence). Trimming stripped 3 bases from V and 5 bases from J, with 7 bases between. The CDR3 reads CSASAGTGELFF. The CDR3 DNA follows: TGCAGTGCTAGCGCGGGGACCGGGGAGCTGTTTTTT.

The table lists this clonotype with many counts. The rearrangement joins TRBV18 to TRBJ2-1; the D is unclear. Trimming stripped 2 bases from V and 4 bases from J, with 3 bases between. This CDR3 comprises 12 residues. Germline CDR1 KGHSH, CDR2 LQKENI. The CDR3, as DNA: TGTGCCAGCTCACCAGAATACAATGAGCAGTTCTTC. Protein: CASSPEYNEQFF.